This T cell receptor (beta chain) is drawn from a study of naive and memory T cell subsets. The library had UMIs added by 3' ligation of an oligonucleotide to TCR cDNA. Whole blood, 2 to 2.5 ml, came from adult healthy volunteers. Input was 1 to 1000 ng of DNase-treated total RNA without cell sorting. This clonotype appeared once. What it binds is unknown. The CDR3 has 16 residues. CDR1 SGDLS and CDR2 YYNGEE come from the germline V gene. Deletions cut 1 base from V and 1 base from J, with 15 bases between. Study-wide findings and caveats: TCR transcript changes with activation or differentiation may affect this RNA method.

Four PCR rounds used nested alpha and beta constant region primers plus the SP2 primer. Alpha and beta constant region primers primed reverse transcription for blood and skin samples. TCRdb reanalysed the 5' RACE reads using MiXCR and keeps one entry per CDR3 protein. The sample holds 55,000 to 65,000 distinct CDR3 sequences, 8% seen once. The receptor was derived from a female donor in good health. This rearrangement joins TRBV9 to TRBJ2-7; no clear D. The DNA of the CDR3 is TGTGCCAGCAGCGTAAGCCCCATAAGTGCGTCCTACGAGCAGTACTTC. Translating it yields CASSVSPISASYEQYF. Full variable domain (rest looked up from reference TRBV9 and TRBJ2-7): DSGVTQTPKHLITATGQRVTLRCSPRSGDLSVYWYQQSLDQGLQFLIQYYNGEERAKGNILERFSAQQFPDLHSELNLSSLELGDSALYFCASSVSPISASYEQYFGPGTRLTVT.